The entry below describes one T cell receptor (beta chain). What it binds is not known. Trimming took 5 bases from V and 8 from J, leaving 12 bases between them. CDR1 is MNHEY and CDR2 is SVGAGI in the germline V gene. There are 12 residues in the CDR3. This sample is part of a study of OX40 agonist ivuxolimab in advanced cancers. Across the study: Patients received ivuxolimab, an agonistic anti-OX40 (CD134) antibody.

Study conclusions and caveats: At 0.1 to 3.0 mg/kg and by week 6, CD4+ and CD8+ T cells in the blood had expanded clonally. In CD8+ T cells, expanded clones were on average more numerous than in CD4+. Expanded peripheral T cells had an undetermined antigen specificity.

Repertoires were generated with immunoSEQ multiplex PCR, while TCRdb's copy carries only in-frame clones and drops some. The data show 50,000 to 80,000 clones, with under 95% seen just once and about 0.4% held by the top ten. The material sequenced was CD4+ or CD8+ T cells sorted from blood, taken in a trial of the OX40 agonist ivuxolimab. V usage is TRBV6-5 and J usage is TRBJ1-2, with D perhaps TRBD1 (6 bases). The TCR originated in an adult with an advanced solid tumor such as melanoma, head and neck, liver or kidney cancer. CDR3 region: CASSQNREGYTF. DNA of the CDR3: TGTGCCAGCAGTCAAAACAGGGAGGGCTACACCTTC.